This T cell receptor beta chain was found in a study of T cells in Graves' hyperthyroidism and ophthalmopathy. About the research overall: Peripheral blood was taken when the disease was first diagnosed, before any treatment began. Points from the study as a whole: Researchers found most expanded thyroid clonotypes above 0.001 in blood as well.

TCR beta CDR3 regions were amplified from RNA transcripts. The HTBI set primed first-round TCR CDR3 RT-PCR. TCRdb redid the calling of the multiplex PCR reads with MiXCR, one entry per CDR3 protein. The data contain under 750,000 distinct CDR3 sequences, 18% of them singletons. In the case of this clonotype: The antigen remains undetermined.

The CDR3 is 14 amino acids. Germline lookup yields CDR1 MNHNS and CDR2 SASEGT. Trimming took 6 bases from V and 2 from J, leaving 12 bases between them. This sequence was found in a woman aged 45-65 years with Graves' hyperthyroidism that later progressed to Graves' ophthalmopathy. What was sequenced was blood. The rearrangement joins TRBV6-1 to TRBJ2-3; no firm D call. DNA of the CDR3: TGTGCCAGCAGGGCTCTCTCTTCCACAGATACGCAGTATTTT. It encodes CASRALSSTDTQYF.